This T cell receptor beta chain was documented in a study of OX40 agonist ivuxolimab in advanced cancers. TCRdb keeps only in-frame clones here, not all; method: immunoSEQ multiplex PCR. The table includes about 68,000 clones, 65% to 90% detected once. As for this clone: The antigen remains unidentified.

The V and J ends lost 6 bases and 2 bases, in that order; junction bases with no gene match: 15. This CDR3 is 19 amino acids long. Germline V lookup: CDR1 SGHNT, CDR2 YYREEE (reference sequence). Baseline was the first blood sampling point, followed by cycle 4 day 1 and cycle 7 day 1. Study-wide results and caveats: Circulating CD4+ and CD8+ T cells showed clonal expansion by week 6 at 0.1 to 3.0 mg/kg.

The TCR sequence derives from an adult with an advanced solid tumor such as melanoma, head and neck, liver or kidney cancer. V gene TRBV5-4 combines with J gene TRBJ2-3; TRBD2 matches at 13 bases. The specimen was CD4+ or CD8+ T cells sorted from blood, collected in a trial of the OX40 agonist ivuxolimab. CDR3 nucleotides: TGTGCCAGCATTCTTGGTTCTCCGGGACTAGCGGGGATCACAGATACGCAGTATTTT. Its protein is CASILGSPGLAGITDTQYF.